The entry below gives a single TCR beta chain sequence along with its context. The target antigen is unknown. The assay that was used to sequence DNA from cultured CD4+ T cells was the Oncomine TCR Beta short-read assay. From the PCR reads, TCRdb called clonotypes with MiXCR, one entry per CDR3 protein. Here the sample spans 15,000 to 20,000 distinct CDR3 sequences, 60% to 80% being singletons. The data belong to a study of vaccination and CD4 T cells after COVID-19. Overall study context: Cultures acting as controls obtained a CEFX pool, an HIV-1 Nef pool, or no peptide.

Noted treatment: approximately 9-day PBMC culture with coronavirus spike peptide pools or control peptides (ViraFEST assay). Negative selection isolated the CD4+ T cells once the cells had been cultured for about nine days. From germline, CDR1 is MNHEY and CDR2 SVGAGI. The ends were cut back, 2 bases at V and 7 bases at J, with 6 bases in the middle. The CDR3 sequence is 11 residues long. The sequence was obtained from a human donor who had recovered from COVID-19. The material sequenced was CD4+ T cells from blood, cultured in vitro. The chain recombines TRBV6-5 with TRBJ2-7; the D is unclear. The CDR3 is CASSYAVEQYF. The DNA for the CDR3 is TGTGCCAGCAGTTACGCCGTGGAGCAGTACTTC.